These 26 T cell receptor beta chains came from one sample sequenced in a study of cytomegalovirus exposure and HLA in healthy donors. PCR involved 60 Vbeta and 13 Jbeta primers. Method: immunoSEQ multiplex PCR; TCRdb's copy keeps in-frame clones and lacks some. The sample consists of 210,000 or so clones, about three quarters of them appearing once. The sequencing input was PBMCs. The origin of the receptors is a man between 40 and 49 years old in good health and CMV-seronegative.

This sequence joins TRBV4-2 and TRBJ1-2; 9 nucleotides line up with TRBD1. The CDR3 sequence is 16 residues long. Losses at the gene ends were 1 base for V and 1 base for J; bases not matched to a gene: 4. Germline-derived CDR1 and CDR2 are LGHNA and YNFKEQ. The chain's CDR3 is CASSQGDRERNYGYTF. In DNA, the CDR3 is TGTGCCAGCAGCCAAGGGGACAGGGAGCGTAACTATGGCTACACCTTC.

The chain couples TRBV9 to TRBJ2-1, with TRBD2 identical over 8 bases. CDR1 is SGDLS, CDR2 YYNGEE, per germline. The CDR3 consists of 16 residues. V was clipped by 0 bases and J by 6 bases; unmatched bases: 8. CDR3 sequence: CASSVGSGRATNEQFF. CDR3 nucleotides: TGTGCCAGCAGCGTAGGAAGCGGGAGAGCTACCAATGAGCAGTTCTTC.

The chain uses TRBV5-8 and TRBJ2-1; D might be TRBD1 (7 bases). The CDR3 has 13 residues. Deletions cut 4 bases from V and 6 bases from J, with 11 bases between. Germline V gene sequence: CDR1 SGHTS, CDR2 YDEGEE. The CDR3 spells CASSLQGGNEQFF. CDR3 bases: TGTGCCAGCAGCCTTCAGGGGGGCAATGAGCAGTTCTTC.

This chain connects TRBV5-1 to TRBJ2-6, with TRBD2 identical over 7 bases. V was clipped by 2 bases and J by 0 bases; unmatched bases: 17. This CDR3 is built from 21 residues. The germline CDR1 and CDR2 sequences are SGHRS and YFSETQ. The CDR3 region has the DNA TGCGCCAGCAGCTTTCCGGCTCGGGGCGGGAGCCGCTCCTCTGGGGCCAACGTCCTGACTTTC. Its translation: CASSFPARGGSRSSGANVLTF.

V is TRBV7-9 and J is TRBJ1-1; tentative D call: TRBD1 (5 bases). This CDR3 contains 13 residues. The germline V gene has CDR1 SEHNR and CDR2 FQNEAQ (reference sequence). Between the trimmed V and J ends, which lost 5 bases and 10 bases, there was a span of 17 bases. The CDR3 DNA reads TGTGCCAGCAGCACACCTCGGGGGGTTCGAGCTTTCTTT. This encodes CASSTPRGVRAFF.

Only a few counts were recorded for this clone. V usage is TRBV4-1 and J usage is TRBJ1-1; D not resolved. Germline V gives CDR1 MGHRA, CDR2 YSYEKL. V lost 1 base and J lost 1, with 19 bases in between. The CDR3 is 18 residues long. CDR3 nucleotide sequence: TGCGCCAGCAGCCAAGCGTCCGGTGTGACACTTGGGAACACTGAAGCTTTCTTT. Amino acids: CASSQASGVTLGNTEAFF.

The V and J genes are TRBV15 and TRBJ1-2; D may be TRBD1 (6 bases). V lost 7 bases and J lost 5, with 11 bases in between. CDR3 length: 12 amino acids. Germline V gene data show CDR1 as LNHNV and CDR2 as YYDKDF (reference sequence). CDR3 loop: CATTGRGYGYTF. Written as DNA, the CDR3 is TGTGCCACCACGGGAAGGGGGTATGGCTACACCTTC.

The J gene is TRBJ2-5, the V gene TRBV5-4; D is perhaps TRBD2 (6 bases). Trimming stripped 5 bases from V and 2 bases from J, with 28 bases between. Germline values: CDR1 SGHNT, CDR2 YYREEE (reference sequence). The CDR3 is 19 amino acids. This CDR3 is CASSPGPWELGRNQETQYF. In DNA, the CDR3 is TGTGCCAGCAGTCCTGGACCATGGGAACTGGGGAGGAATCAAGAGACCCAGTACTTC. Using reference TRBV5-4 and TRBJ2-5 for the parts outside the CDR3, the full variable domain is ETGVTQSPTHLIKTRGQQVTLRCSSQSGHNTVSWYQQALGQGPQFIFQYYREEENGRGNFPPRFSGLQFPNYSSELNVNALELDDSALYLCASSPGPWELGRNQETQYFGPGTRLLVL.

The rearrangement joins TRBV6-6 to TRBJ2-1; D is possibly TRBD1 (5 bases). Per germline, CDR1 MNHNY and CDR2 SVGAGI (reference sequence). Trimming cost V 2 bases and J 2 bases, with 13 bases left between them. The CDR3 is 16 residues long. For the CDR3, the DNA is TGTGCCAGCAGTTACCGGGCAGGGTGGGCCTACAATGAGCAGTTCTTC. Protein sequence: CASSYRAGWAYNEQFF.

This chain joins TRBV28 and TRBJ1-2, with 8 bases that match TRBD1. Looked up from germline, CDR1 is MDHEN and CDR2 is SYDVKM. Trimming at V came to 5 bases and at J to 8 bases, leaving 7 bases not matched to a gene. The CDR3 is made up of 13 amino acids. CDR3 region: CASSVYRGMGYTF. The CDR3 DNA reads as TGTGCCAGCAGTGTATACAGGGGGATGGGCTACACCTTC.

CDR3 bases: TGTGCCAGTACCAGGACAGGGGGCGCAGGGGAGCAGTACTTC. Translation: CASTRTGGAGEQYF. J is TRBJ2-7 and V is TRBV19, with 11 bases matching TRBD1. Germline V gene lookup returns CDR1 LNHDA and CDR2 SQIVND (reference sequence). Trimming took 7 bases from V and 7 from J; bases not matched to a gene: 9. The length of the CDR3 is 14 residues.

The CDR3 spells CASGIAGTPTETQYF. The DNA for the CDR3 is TGTGCTAGTGGTATCGCCGGGACACCGACGGAGACCCAGTACTTC. The chain has TRBV12-5 and TRBJ2-5; tentative D call: TRBD1 (6 bases). V was shortened by 5 bases and J by 5 bases, with 18 bases between the two germline ends. CDR1 LGHNT and CDR2 FRNRAP come from the germline V gene. The CDR3 has 15 amino acids. The complete variable domain, with remaining parts taken from reference TRBV12-5 and TRBJ2-5, reads DARVTQTPRHKVTEMGQEVTMRCQPILGHNTVFWYRQTMMQGLELLAYFRNRAPLDDSGMPKDRFSAEMPDATLATLKIQPSEPRDSAVYFCASGIAGTPTETQYFGPGTRLLVL.

V usage is TRBV7-9 and J usage is TRBJ1-4; 10 positions match TRBD1. Trimming cost V 5 bases and J 7 bases; bases outside gene matches: 4. The CDR3 totals 14 residues. Germline assignment: CDR1 SEHNR and CDR2 FQNEAQ (reference sequence). CDR3 region: CASSPRDRGEKLFF. CDR3 nucleotide sequence: TGTGCCAGCAGCCCGAGGGACAGGGGTGAAAAACTGTTTTTT.

The rearrangement uses TRBV20-1 and TRBJ1-2; D gene uncertain. The CDR3 is made up of 9 amino acids. V was clipped by 3 bases and J by 8 bases, with 4 bases between them. Germline values: CDR1 DFQATT, CDR2 SNEGSKA (reference sequence). CDR3 bases: TGCAGTGCTAGGGGCGGCTACACCTTC. It yields the protein CSARGGYTF.

J is TRBJ2-2 and V is TRBV15; no clear D gene. The germline gives CDR1 LNHNV, CDR2 YYDKDF (reference sequence). The CDR3 covers 12 residues. V gave up 5 bases and J gave up 6 bases, with 7 bases separating them. For the CDR3, the DNA is TGTGCCACCAGCGTGACATCCGGGGAGCTGTTTTTT. Translation gives CATSVTSGELFF.

The V gene is TRBV2, the J gene TRBJ2-5; possibly TRBD2 for D (5 bases). This CDR3 is 12 amino acids long. Per the germline V gene, CDR1 is SNHLY and CDR2 is FYNNEI. Deletions cut 6 bases from V and 5 bases from J, with 10 bases between. The CDR3 is CASRAGGETQYF. As DNA, the CDR3 is TGTGCCAGCAGGGCGGGTGGGGAGACCCAGTACTTC.

The chain uses TRBV9 and TRBJ2-3, with a weak D call TRBD2 (6 bases). The CDR3 loop spans 16 amino acids. The germline gives CDR1 SGDLS, CDR2 YYNGEE. Between the trimmed V and J ends, which lost 2 bases and 2 bases, there was a span of 15 bases. CDR3 region: CASSVRTGTSTDTQYF. The CDR3 DNA is TGTGCCAGCAGCGTGAGAACCGGGACTTCCACAGATACGCAGTATTTT.

J is TRBJ1-1 and V is TRBV9; D might be TRBD1 (6 bases). The germline V gene encodes CDR1 SGDLS and CDR2 YYNGEE. The V end lost 3 bases, the J end lost 1 base, and 13 bases lay between the germline ends. The CDR3 extends over 15 amino acids. This chain's CDR3 is CASSAGQISNTEAFF. The CDR3 region has the DNA TGTGCCAGCAGCGCCGGACAGATATCGAACACTGAAGCTTTCTTT. The variable domain in full, with the rest retrieved from reference TRBV9 and TRBJ1-1, is DSGVTQTPKHLITATGQRVTLRCSPRSGDLSVYWYQQSLDQGLQFLIQYYNGEERAKGNILERFSAQQFPDLHSELNLSSLELGDSALYFCASSAGQISNTEAFFGQGTRLTVV.

This clone has just one count. The chain is built from TRBV2 and TRBJ2-5; D is possibly TRBD1 (5 bases). V was cut by 8 bases and J by 5 bases, with 18 bases left in between. The germline V gene encodes CDR1 SNHLY and CDR2 FYNNEI. The CDR3 has 14 residues. For the CDR3, the DNA is TGTGCCAGCCTTCAGGCAGGGATAACGGAGACCCAGTACTTC. Translating it yields CASLQAGITETQYF.

CDR3 sequence (DNA): TGTGCCAGCAGCTTAAATCCGGGGGCCGGGGAGCTGTTTTTT. Encoded protein: CASSLNPGAGELFF. The chain uses TRBV11-2 and TRBJ2-2, with D possibly being TRBD2 (6 bases). The CDR3 contains 14 residues. The V gene's germline CDR1 is SGHAT and CDR2 FQNNGV. V was shortened by 2 bases and J by 6 bases, with 10 bases between the two germline ends.

The chain couples TRBV18 to TRBJ1-1; D unclear. In germline, CDR1 is KGHSH, CDR2 LQKENI. The CDR3 contains 15 residues. Trimming left V 0 bases short and J 5 bases short, with 13 bases between. The CDR3 region is CASSPPRTGETEAFF. The DNA of the CDR3 is TGTGCCAGCTCACCACCTCGAACCGGGGAAACTGAAGCTTTCTTT.

This rearrangement joins TRBV7-8 to TRBJ1-2; 9 bases are a match to TRBD1. Germline V gene sequence: CDR1 SGHVS, CDR2 FQNEAQ. The V segment lost 5 bases and the J segment 7 bases; nucleotides outside the gene matches: 2. This CDR3 is 12 amino acids long. Here the CDR3 DNA reads TGTGCCAGCAGCGGACAGGGGTTTGGCTACACCTTC. This translates into CASSGQGFGYTF.

The genes are TRBV7-3 and TRBJ2-7; 9 bases line up with TRBD2. CDR1 is SGHTA and CDR2 is FQGTGA in the germline V gene. The junction had 6 bases not matched to a gene; V was cut back by 2 bases and J by 4 bases. CDR3 size: 15 residues. CDR3 coding DNA: TGTGCCAGCAGCTTAGGGGCTAGCGGGGTTTACGAGCAGTACTTC. This translates into CASSLGASGVYEQYF.

The chain combines TRBV10-1 with TRBJ2-7, with 10 bases aligning to TRBD2. CDR3 length: 13 residues. The trim removed 8 bases at V and 7 bases at J, leaving 8 bases unmatched. CDR1 is WNHNN, CDR2 SYGVQD, per germline (reference sequence). CDR3 nucleotides: TGCGCCAGCGCTAGCGGGAGTTTGCCTGAGCAGTACTTC. Protein: CASASGSLPEQYF.

V and J are TRBV7-3 and TRBJ2-3; D may be TRBD1 (5 bases). CDR3 length: 16 amino acids. Trimming took 1 base from V and 0 from J, leaving 11 bases between them. Germline CDR1 is SGHTA and CDR2 is FQGTGA. The CDR3 loop is CASSLIVRVSTDTQYF. CDR3 DNA sequence: TGTGCCAGCAGCTTAATTGTCAGGGTAAGCACAGATACGCAGTATTTT.

This clone appeared a few times. The chain joins TRBV4-3 to TRBJ2-7; 9 nucleotides agree with TRBD2. The V segment lost 3 bases and the J segment 6 bases; nucleotides outside the gene matches: 12. This CDR3 is built from 16 residues. CDR1 and CDR2 from the germline V gene are LGHNA and YSLEER. Here the CDR3 reads CASSQDGGGAVSEQYF. The DNA of the CDR3 is TGCGCCAGCAGCCAGGACGGCGGGGGGGCGGTATCCGAGCAGTACTTC.